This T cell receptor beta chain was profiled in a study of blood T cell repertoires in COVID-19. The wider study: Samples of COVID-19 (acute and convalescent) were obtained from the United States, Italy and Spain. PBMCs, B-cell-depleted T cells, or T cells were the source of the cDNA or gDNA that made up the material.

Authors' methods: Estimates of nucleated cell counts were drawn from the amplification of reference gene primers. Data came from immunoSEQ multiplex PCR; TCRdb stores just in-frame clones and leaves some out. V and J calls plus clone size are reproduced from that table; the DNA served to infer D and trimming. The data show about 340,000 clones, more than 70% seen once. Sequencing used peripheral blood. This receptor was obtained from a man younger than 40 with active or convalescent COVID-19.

The chain's CDR3 is CASSSGASGRRADTQYF. CDR3 sequence (DNA): TGTGCCAGCAGCTCGGGGGCTAGCGGGAGGAGAGCAGATACGCAGTATTTT. V usage is TRBV9 and J usage is TRBJ2-3; 11 bases align to TRBD2. CDR1 and CDR2 from the germline V gene are SGDLS and YYNGEE. This CDR3 has 17 residues. V shed 4 bases, J shed 4 bases, and the junction held 11 bases outside the gene matches.